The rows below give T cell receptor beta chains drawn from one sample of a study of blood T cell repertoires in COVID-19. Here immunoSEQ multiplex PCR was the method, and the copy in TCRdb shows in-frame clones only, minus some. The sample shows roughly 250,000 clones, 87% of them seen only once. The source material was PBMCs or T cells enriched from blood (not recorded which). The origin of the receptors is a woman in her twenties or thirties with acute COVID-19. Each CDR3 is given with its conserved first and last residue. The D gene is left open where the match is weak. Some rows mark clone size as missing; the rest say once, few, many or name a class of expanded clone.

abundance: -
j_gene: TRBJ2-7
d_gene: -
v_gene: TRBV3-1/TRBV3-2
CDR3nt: TGTGCCAGCAGCCATCCAGGGGCCTACTCCTACGAGCAGTACTTC
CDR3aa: CASSHPGAYSYEQYF

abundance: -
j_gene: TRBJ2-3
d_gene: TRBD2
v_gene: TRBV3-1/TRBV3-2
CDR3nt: TGTGCCAGCAGCCTAGGACTAGCGGGGACAGATACGCAGTATTTT
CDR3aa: CASSLGLAGTDTQYF

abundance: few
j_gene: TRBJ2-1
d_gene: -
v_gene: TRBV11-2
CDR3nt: TGTGCCAGCCGGCATGCGGCGCGGGCAGGTGAGCAGTTCTTC
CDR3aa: CASRHAARAGEQFF

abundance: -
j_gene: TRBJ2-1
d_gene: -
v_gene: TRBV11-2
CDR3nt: TGTGCCAGCAGCTTAGCGGGGGGCCACTACAATGAGCAGTTCTTC
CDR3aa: CASSLAGGHYNEQFF

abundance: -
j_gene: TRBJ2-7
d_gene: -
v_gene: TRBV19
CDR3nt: TGTGCCAGTAGTATTGGTCAGATCTCCTACGAGCAGTACTTC
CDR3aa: CASSIGQISYEQYF

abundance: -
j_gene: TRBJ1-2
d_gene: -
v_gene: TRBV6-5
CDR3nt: TGTGCCAGCGGGGGCGGGCCTAACTATGGCTACACCTTC
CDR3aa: CASGGGPNYGYTF

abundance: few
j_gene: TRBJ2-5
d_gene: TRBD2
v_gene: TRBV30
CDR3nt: TGTGCCTGGAGTGTAGGGCTAGCGGGGGGTCGGGAGACCCAGTACTTC
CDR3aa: CAWSVGLAGGRETQYF

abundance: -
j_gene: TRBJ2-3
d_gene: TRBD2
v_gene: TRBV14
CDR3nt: TGTGCCAGCAGTCGCCACTTAGCGGGGGTTAGAGATACGCAGTATTTT
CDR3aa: CASSRHLAGVRDTQYF

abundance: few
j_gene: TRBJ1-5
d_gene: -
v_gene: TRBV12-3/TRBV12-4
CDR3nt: TGTGCCAGCAGTTTCGGTCCCAATCAGCCCCAGCATTTT
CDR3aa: CASSFGPNQPQHF

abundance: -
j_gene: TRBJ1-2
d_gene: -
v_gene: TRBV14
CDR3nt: TGTGCCAGCAGCCAAGATATACAGCATTATGGCTACACCTTC
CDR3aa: CASSQDIQHYGYTF

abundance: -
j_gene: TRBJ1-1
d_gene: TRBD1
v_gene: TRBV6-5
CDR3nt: TGTGCCAGCAGACGAGGGGGCACAGTAACTGAAGCTTTCTTT
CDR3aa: CASRRGGTVTEAFF

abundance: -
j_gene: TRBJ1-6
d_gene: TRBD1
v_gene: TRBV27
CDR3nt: TGTGCCAGCAGTTTTGGGGGTCAGGGGGATTCACCCCTCCACTTT
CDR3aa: CASSFGGQGDSPLHF

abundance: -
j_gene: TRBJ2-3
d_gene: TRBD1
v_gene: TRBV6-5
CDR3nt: TGTGCCAGCAGACAGGGGGTTACAGATACGCAGTATTTT
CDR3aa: CASRQGVTDTQYF

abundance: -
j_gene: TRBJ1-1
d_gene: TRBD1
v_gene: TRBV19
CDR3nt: TGTGCCAGTAGTGTGGGGACAGGGTTAGACACTGAAGCTTTCTTT
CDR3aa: CASSVGTGLDTEAFF

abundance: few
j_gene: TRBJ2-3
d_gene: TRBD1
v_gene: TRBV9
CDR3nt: TGTGCCAGCAGCTCCACGGACAGGGGGGATACGCAGTATTTT
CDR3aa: CASSSTDRGDTQYF

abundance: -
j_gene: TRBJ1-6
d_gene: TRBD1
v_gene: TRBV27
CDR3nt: TGTGCCAGCGGCAAACCTACGGGACAGCTTAATTCACCCCTCCACTTT
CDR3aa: CASGKPTGQLNSPLHF

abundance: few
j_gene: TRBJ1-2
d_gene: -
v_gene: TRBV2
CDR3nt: TGTGCCAGCAGCGCGGGGATTCTGAACTATGGCTACACCTTC
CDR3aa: CASSAGILNYGYTF

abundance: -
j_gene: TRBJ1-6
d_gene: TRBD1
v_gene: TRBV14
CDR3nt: TGTGCCAGCAGCTATTGGGACAGGGCTTCACCCCTCCACTTT
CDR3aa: CASSYWDRASPLHF

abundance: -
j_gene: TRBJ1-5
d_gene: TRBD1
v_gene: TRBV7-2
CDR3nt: TGTGCCACTACAGGGGACTTAAGCAATCAGCCCCAGCATTTT
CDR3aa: CATTGDLSNQPQHF

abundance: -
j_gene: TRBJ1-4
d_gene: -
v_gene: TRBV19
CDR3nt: TGTGCCAGTAGTATAGATTATAACAGGCCTGCAACTAATGAAAAACTGTTTTTT
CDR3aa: CASSIDYNRPATNEKLFF

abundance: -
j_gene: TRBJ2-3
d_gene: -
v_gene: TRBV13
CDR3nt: TGTGCCAGCAGCTTAAATCCAGCGACCAACACAGATACGCAGTATTTT
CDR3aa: CASSLNPATNTDTQYF

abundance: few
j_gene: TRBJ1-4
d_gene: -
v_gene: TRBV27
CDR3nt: TGTGCCAGCAGTTTAACCAGGGGAGCAGGGGAAAAACTGTTTTTT
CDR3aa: CASSLTRGAGEKLFF

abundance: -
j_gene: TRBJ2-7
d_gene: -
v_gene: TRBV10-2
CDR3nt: TGCGCCAGTATCGGAGGGAAGACCTACGAGCAGTACTTC
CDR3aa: CASIGGKTYEQYF

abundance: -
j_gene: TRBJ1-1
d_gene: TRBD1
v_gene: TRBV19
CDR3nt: TGTGCCAGTAGTATAGCAGGGACAGGAGGGTATGAGGCTTTCTTT
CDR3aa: CASSIAGTGGYEAFF

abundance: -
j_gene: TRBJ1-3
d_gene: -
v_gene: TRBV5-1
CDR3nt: TGCGCCAGCAGCTTGGGACAGTTCGCAGGAAACACCATATATTTT
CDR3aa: CASSLGQFAGNTIYF

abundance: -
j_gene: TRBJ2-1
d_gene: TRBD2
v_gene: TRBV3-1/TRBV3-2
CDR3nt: TGTGCCAGCAGTCTATACTTCGGGACTAGCGGGGGGGCCTACAATGAGCAGTTCTTC
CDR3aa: CASSLYFGTSGGAYNEQFF

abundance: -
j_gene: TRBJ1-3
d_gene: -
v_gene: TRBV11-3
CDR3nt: TGTGCCAGCAGCTTGAGCTCTGGAAACACCATATATTTT
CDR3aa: CASSLSSGNTIYF

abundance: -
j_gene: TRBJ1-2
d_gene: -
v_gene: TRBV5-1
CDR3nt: TGCGCCAGCAGCCCATCGAGCCTTATCAGCTACACCTTC
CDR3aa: CASSPSSLISYTF

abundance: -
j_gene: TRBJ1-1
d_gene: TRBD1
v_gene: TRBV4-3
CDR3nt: TGCGCCAGCAGCCAAGATTACAGGGGGGCCGGGCACACTGAAGCTTTCTTT
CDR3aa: CASSQDYRGAGHTEAFF

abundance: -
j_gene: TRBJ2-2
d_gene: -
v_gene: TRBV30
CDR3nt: TGTGCCTGGGGCCTTCCCGGGGAGCTGTTTTTT
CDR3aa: CAWGLPGELFF

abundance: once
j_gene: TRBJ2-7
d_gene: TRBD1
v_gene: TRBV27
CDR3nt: TGTGCCAGCAGTTTAATGACAGGGGGCAGCTACGAGCAGTACTTC
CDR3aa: CASSLMTGGSYEQYF

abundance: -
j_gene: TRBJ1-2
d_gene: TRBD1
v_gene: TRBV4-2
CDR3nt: TGTGCCAGCAGCCAGGAGACAGGGGGTAACTATGGCTACACCTTC
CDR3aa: CASSQETGGNYGYTF

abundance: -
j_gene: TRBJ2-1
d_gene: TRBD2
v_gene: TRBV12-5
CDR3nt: TGTGCTAGTGGCCGATATAAGGGACTAGCGGGGGGGTTTGAGCAGTTCTTC
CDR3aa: CASGRYKGLAGGFEQFF

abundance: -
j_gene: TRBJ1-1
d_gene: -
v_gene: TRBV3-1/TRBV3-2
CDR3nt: TGTGCCAGCAGCCCCCTAATGAACACTGAAGCTTTCTTT
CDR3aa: CASSPLMNTEAFF

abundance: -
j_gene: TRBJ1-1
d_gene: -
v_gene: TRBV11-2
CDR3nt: TGTGCCAGCAGCTTCTCAGGGGACACTGAAGCTTTCTTT
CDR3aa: CASSFSGDTEAFF

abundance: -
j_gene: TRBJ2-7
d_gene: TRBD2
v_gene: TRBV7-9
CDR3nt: TGTGCCAGCAGCCCGGGACTAGCGGGGGGGCCCAACGAGCAGTACTTC
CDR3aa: CASSPGLAGGPNEQYF

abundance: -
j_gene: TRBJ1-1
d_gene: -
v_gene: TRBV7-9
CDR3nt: TGTGCCAGCAGACGGGTGAACACTGAAGCTTTCTTT
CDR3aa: CASRRVNTEAFF

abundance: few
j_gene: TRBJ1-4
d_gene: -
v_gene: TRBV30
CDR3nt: TGTGCCTGGACCCAACAGGATCCAAATGAAAAACTGTTTTTT
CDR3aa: CAWTQQDPNEKLFF

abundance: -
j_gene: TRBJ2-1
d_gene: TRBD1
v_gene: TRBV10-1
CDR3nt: TGCGCCAGCAGTTCGCCGAATGCCCCTTTAGGGGGCACCTCCTACAATGAGCAGTTCTTC
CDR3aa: CASSSPNAPLGGTSYNEQFF

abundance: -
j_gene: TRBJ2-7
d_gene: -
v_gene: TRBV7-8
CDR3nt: TGTGCCAGCAGCGAGGAACAGGGCGCCTACGAGCAGTACTTC
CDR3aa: CASSEEQGAYEQYF

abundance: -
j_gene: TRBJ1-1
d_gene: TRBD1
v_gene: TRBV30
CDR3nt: TGTGCCTGGAGCGGGACAGGGGTAACTGAAGCTTTCTTT
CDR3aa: CAWSGTGVTEAFF

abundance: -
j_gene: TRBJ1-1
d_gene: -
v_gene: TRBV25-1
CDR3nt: TGTGCCAGCACGAGTTCCGTTAACACTGAAGCTTTCTTT
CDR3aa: CASTSSVNTEAFF

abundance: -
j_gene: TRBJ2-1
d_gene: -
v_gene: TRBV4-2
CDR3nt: TGTGCCAGCAGCCAAGATCCGTACAATGAGCAGTTCTTC
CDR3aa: CASSQDPYNEQFF

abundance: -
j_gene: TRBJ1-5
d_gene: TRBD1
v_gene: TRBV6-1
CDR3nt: TGTGCCAGCAGTGGCCGGGACAGCCTATTCAATCAGCCCCAGCATTTT
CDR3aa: CASSGRDSLFNQPQHF

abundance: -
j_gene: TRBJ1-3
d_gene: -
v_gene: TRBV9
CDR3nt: TGTGCCAGCACCGGCGGCACTACCTCTGGAAACACCATATATTTT
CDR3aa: CASTGGTTSGNTIYF